One sample yielded the 7 T cell receptor beta chains listed below, sequenced in a study of tumor-infiltrating lymphocytes in primary liver carcinoma. Unsorted whole blood served as the source of blood RNA, and germline DNA was extracted as well. The researchers produced TCR beta cDNA from approximately 0.45 ug total RNA with a constant-region primer. Three rounds of nested multiplex PCR with slightly modified ARM-PCR produced TCR beta libraries. Investigators reported that the first two PCR rounds, at 10 cycles each, used TRBV1-TRBV30 forward primers with a C-beta reverse primer. Via MiXCR, TCRdb re-called the multiplex PCR reads, giving one row per CDR3 protein. The data show 330,000 or so distinct CDR3 sequences, with roughly two thirds seen just once and roughly 6% held by the top ten. Sequencing was done on a sample of peripheral blood. The source is a man aged 40-49 years with primary liver carcinoma and hepatitis B virus infection.

With regard to this clonotype: Just one base apart from a much larger clone, this may be a read error. V and J are TRBV6-6 and TRBJ1-6; D is uncertain. CDR1 and CDR2 from the germline V gene are MNHNY and SVGAGI (reference sequence). The CDR3 sequence is 13 residues long. DNA for the CDR3: TGTACCAGCAGTTACGGTGGGCATTCACCCCTCCACTTT. Protein sequence: CTSSYGGHSPLHF.

The V call is TRBV24-1, the J call TRBJ2-7, with D hard to call. The CDR3 is made up of 11 amino acids. The V and J ends lost 3 bases and 3 bases respectively, with 2 bases between them. Germline CDR1 and CDR2: KGHDR and SFDVKD. The chain's CDR3 is CATSDSYEQYF. The CDR3 DNA follows: TGTGCCACCAGTGATAGCTACGAGCAGTACTTC.

With regard to this clonotype: This clone may be a read error of a much larger clone one base away. J is TRBJ2-7 and V is TRBV12-3 or TRBV12-4, with TRBD2 identical over 8 bases. V lost 4 bases to trimming and J lost 5 bases; unmatched junction nucleotides: 10. This CDR3 is 15 amino acids long. DNA for the CDR3: TGTGCCAGCAGTTCGGGACTAGGGGGAGCCCACGAGCAGTACTTC. Translating gives CASSSGLGGAHEQYF.

In its sample, this clonotype was seen many times. The V gene is TRBV29-1, the J gene TRBJ2-7, with TRBD1 matching 9 bases. Per the germline V gene, CDR1 is SQVTM and CDR2 is ANQGSEA. The CDR3 length is 13 residues. J gave up 2 bases and V 6 bases, and 5 bases lay outside the gene matches. DNA for the CDR3: TGCAGCGTGAGACAGGGGGTCCCCTACGAGCAGTACTTC. Its translation: CSVRQGVPYEQYF.

V is TRBV5-1 and J is TRBJ2-7; TRBD1 matches 8 bases. CDR1 SGHRS and CDR2 YFSETQ come from the germline V gene. The CDR3 spans 17 residues. Losses at the gene ends were 0 bases for V and 6 bases for J; bases not matched to a gene: 14. Here the CDR3 DNA reads TGCGCCAGCAGCTTGGTGCTCGCAGGGGGCGCAGGTAGCGAGCAGTACTTC. It translates to CASSLVLAGGAGSEQYF.

As for this clonotype: The conserved phenylalanine or tryptophan is not found at the CDR3 terminus, so this likely reflects a read error. This sequence joins TRBV30 and TRBJ2-2, with D possibly matching TRBD2 (5 bases). This CDR3 region has 12 residues. CDR1 is GTSNPN, CDR2 SVGIG, per germline (reference sequence). Trimming took 4 bases from V and 6 from J, leaving 9 bases between them. This CDR3 is CAWTTSSGELFL. CDR3 in DNA: TGTGCCTGGACTACTAGTTCCGGGGAGCTGTTTTTA.

A remark on this clonotype: This may arise from a read error, as a much more abundant clone is one base away. The rearrangement uses TRBV6-6 and TRBJ2-3; tentatively, D is TRBD1 or TRBD2 (5 bases each). The V gene's germline CDR1 is MNHNY and CDR2 SVGAGI (reference sequence). The CDR3 length is 18 residues. CDR3 coding DNA: TGTGCCGGCAGTTACCTCTTGGGACGGCAGTCTAGCACAGATACGCAGTATTTT. Its translation: CAGSYLLGRQSSTDTQYF.